The entry below gives a single TCR beta chain sequence along with its context. The data were taken from a study of control samples from healthy donors and cancer patients. V was cut by 5 bases and J by 5 bases, with 16 bases left in between. The germline gives CDR1 SQVTM, CDR2 ANQGSEA. This CDR3 spans 14 amino acids. This table comes from immunoSEQ multiplex PCR, and its TCRdb copy is limited to in-frame clones, with some not included. The sample lists 120,000 to 150,000 clones; roughly 89% were seen once. The sequence derives from a young man in good health. The sequenced sample was blood. The rearrangement uses TRBV29-1 and TRBJ2-1, with D unresolved. The CDR3 DNA reads TGCAGCGTTATCCCATTTACGGCTCACAATGAGCAGTTCTTC. It encodes CSVIPFTAHNEQFF.